This TCR beta chain is from a study of T cells in Graves' hyperthyroidism and ophthalmopathy. Findings and caveats of the study: Among thyroid clonotypes expanded above 0.001, most also appeared in blood. The model anticipated ophthalmopathy a median about 7.1 months pre-onset.

TCR beta CDR3 regions were amplified from RNA. An initial round of RT-PCR targeting the TCR CDR3 relied on the HTBI primer set. Each CDR3 protein is one row after TCRdb ran MiXCR on the multiplex PCR reads. The sample yields roughly 800,000 distinct CDR3 sequences, around 39% seen once. J lost 4 bases, V lost 3 bases, and 6 bases had no gene match. The germline V gene has CDR1 LNHDA and CDR2 SQIVND (reference sequence). CDR3 length: 16 amino acids. For the diagnoses, clinical symptoms, serum thyroxine and TRAb, thyroid ultrasound and orbital computed tomography were used. This clonotype was picked up one time. The antigen is unknown.

The chain couples TRBV19 to TRBJ2-5, with 12 bases that match TRBD2. The sample consisted of blood. This clonotype was obtained from a man between 18 and 35 years old with Graves' hyperthyroidism. The DNA of the CDR3 is TGTGCCAGTAGTATCGGACTAGCGGGATTTGGAGAGACCCAGTACTTC. Translated: CASSIGLAGFGETQYF.